This TCR beta chain was captured by sequencing in a study of T cell repertoires in cytomegalovirus infection. Study-wide context: Matching HLA type and CMV infection were both indicated by public TCR beta signatures.

Study observations and caveats: Of the TCR beta families, the public ones yielded a cumulative frequency that identified carriers of CMV plus the relevant HLA. Ex vivo responses were dominated by HLA-C-restricted CMV-specific TCR beta clonotypes.

TCRdb analysed the reads with MiXCR anew, one entry per CDR3 protein. Altogether fewer than 550,000 distinct CDR3 sequences are present, approximately 25% being singletons, with the ten largest covering approximately 13%. Regarding this clonotype: Antigen specificity is unknown.

V dropped 6 bases and J dropped 4 bases, with 16 bases sitting between them. There are 14 residues in the CDR3. Germline CDR1 is SGHKS and CDR2 is YYEKEE (reference sequence). This chain connects TRBV5-5 to TRBJ2-5, with D possibly matching TRBD2 (6 bases). This clonotype was obtained from a human donor in good health (CMV status not recorded). Some clones in this sample may be carry-over from other donors' samples. The sequencing input was PBMCs. The CDR3 DNA sequence: TGTGCCAGCATGGTGGGGGGTCTTTTAGAGACCCAGTACTTC. Translation: CASMVGGLLETQYF.